This T cell receptor (beta chain) was identified in a study of shared T cell receptors in the human thymus. The germline gives CDR1 SEHNR, CDR2 FQNEAQ (reference sequence). Trimming cost V 5 bases and J 9 bases; bases outside gene matches: 7. The CDR3 covers 13 residues. Some clones are missing from TCRdb's copy, which holds only in-frame ones; the method was immunoSEQ multiplex PCR. The profile shows roughly 700,000 clones, approximately 87% of them singletons. Another study also made use of these data, one on human thymus T cells. As that report states: The sample donors, healthy Finnish infants, were having corrective surgery for congenital heart defects. Corrective cardiac operations yielded the resected thymus tissue. In thymic and blood repertoires alike, V and J usage looked biased. Among unrelated individuals, related research reported thymic repertoires that overlapped highly.

Material: thymocytes. This chain joins TRBV7-9 and TRBJ2-4; 7 bases map to TRBD2. The TCR was taken from a boy less than two years old with a congenital heart defect. The CDR3 reads CASSPEREIIQYF. The CDR3 coding sequence is TGTGCCAGCAGCCCAGAGCGGGAAATCATTCAGTACTTC.